The 17 T cell receptor beta chains reported below all come from one sample, sequenced in a study of graft-versus-host responses after intestinal transplantation. Generated by immunoSEQ multiplex PCR, the TCRdb table keeps only in-frame clones and is missing some. The data show approximately 20,000 clones, approximately 89% seen once. The sequencing used PBMCs, collected around 230 days after intestinal transplant. Receptors originate from a human patient who received an intestinal transplant, so some T cells may come from the graft donor.

The rearrangement links TRBV5-5 to TRBJ2-6, with TRBD1 identical over 7 bases. The CDR3 length is 18 residues. CDR1 is SGHKS, CDR2 YYEKEE, per germline (reference sequence). The V segment lost 3 bases and the J segment 0 bases; nucleotides outside the gene matches: 9. CDR3 DNA sequence: TGTGCCAGCAGCTGGGAAGGGGGCGGCTACTCTGGGGCCAACGTCCTGACTTTC. Protein product: CASSWEGGGYSGANVLTF. The entire variable domain, with the rest obtained from reference TRBV5-5 and TRBJ2-6, is as follows: DAGVTQSPTHLIKTRGQQVTLRCSPISGHKSVSWYQQVLGQGPQFIFQYYEKEERGRGNFPDRFSARQFPNYSSELNVNALLLGDSALYLCASSWEGGGYSGANVLTFGAGSRLTVL.

The CDR3 DNA sequence: TGTGCCAGCAGCCAGACTAGCGGGTTCTACGAGCAGTACTTC. This encodes CASSQTSGFYEQYF. The chain carries TRBV4-2 and TRBJ2-7; 10 bases map to TRBD2. CDR3 size: 14 residues. Germline loops: CDR1 LGHNA, CDR2 YNFKEQ. V lost 3 bases, J lost 3 bases, and 2 bases stayed unmatched.

Of note for this clone: The sample carries other DNA sequences with the same CDR3. The chain recombines TRBV7-9 with TRBJ1-2, with TRBD1 as a possible D gene (5 bases). Trimming took 3 bases from V and 0 from J, leaving 20 bases between them. The CDR3 is 18 amino acids. From germline, CDR1 is SEHNR and CDR2 FQNEAQ (reference sequence). The CDR3 spells CASSLNLAGHLANYGYTF. The CDR3, as DNA: TGTGCCAGCAGCTTGAACCTAGCTGGACACCTGGCTAACTATGGCTACACCTTC.

CDR3 residues: CASTFGGSLNGYTF. The CDR3 region has the DNA TGTGCCAGTACGTTCGGAGGCAGCCTGAATGGCTACACCTTC. The genes are TRBV19 and TRBJ1-2; D uncertain. CDR1 LNHDA and CDR2 SQIVND come from the germline V gene (reference sequence). V was shortened by 7 bases and J by 6 bases, with 18 bases between the two germline ends. This CDR3 is built from 14 residues.

The V gene is TRBV5-4, the J gene TRBJ2-5, with TRBD1 matching over 7 bases. The junction had 6 bases not matched to a gene; V was cut back by 2 bases and J by 2 bases. The CDR3 length is 15 residues. Germline V gives CDR1 SGHNT, CDR2 YYREEE (reference sequence). In nucleotides, the CDR3 is TGTGCCAGCAGCTTAAGACAGGGATATCAAGAGACCCAGTACTTC. As protein: CASSLRQGYQETQYF.

The chain uses TRBV6-6 and TRBJ2-5; no clear D. CDR1 is MNHNY, CDR2 SVGAGI, per germline (reference sequence). Trimming removed 6 bases at V and 5 bases at J, with 7 bases between. The CDR3 spans 11 residues. The CDR3 sequence: CASRHGETQYF. In DNA, the CDR3 is TGTGCCAGCAGACATGGGGAGACCCAGTACTTC.

The chain joins TRBV6-5 to TRBJ1-5; no definite D call. Trimming removed 11 bases from V and 1 base from J, with 15 bases in between. CDR1 MNHEY and CDR2 SVGAGI come from the germline V gene. This CDR3 region has 14 residues. The CDR3 DNA follows: TGTGCCGGAGCAGCAGTATACAGCAATCAGCCCCAGCATTTT. Amino acid sequence: CAGAAVYSNQPQHF.

V and J are TRBV12-5 and TRBJ1-2, with D perhaps TRBD1 (5 bases). CDR3 length: 17 residues. Trimming shortened V by 0 bases and J by 4 bases, and 18 bases separated the two germline ends. Looked up from germline, CDR1 is LGHNT and CDR2 is FRNRAP. CDR3 coding DNA: TGTGCTAGTGGTTTGGTACTTCAGGGTCCCCACCTCTATGGCTACACCTTC. Protein: CASGLVLQGPHLYGYTF.

V and J are TRBV11-2 and TRBJ2-1; 11 bases fit TRBD2. The CDR3 is 15 residues long. Germline V gene sequence: CDR1 SGHAT, CDR2 FQNNGV. Unmatched junction bases numbered 9, after V lost 5 bases and J lost 9 bases. CDR3 sequence (DNA): TGTGCCAGCAGCCCCATAGCGGGGGGGCTGGGTGAGCAGTTCTTC. Translation gives CASSPIAGGLGEQFF.

The chain uses TRBV6-1 and TRBJ1-5; a weak D match, TRBD1 (6 bases). There are 14 residues in the CDR3. With 7 bases removed from V and 6 bases from J, the gap between germline ends came to 16 bases. CDR1 and CDR2 (germline): MNHNS, SASEGT. Here the CDR3 reads CASTLRGEAQPQHF. DNA of the CDR3: TGTGCCAGCACCCTTAGGGGGGAGGCTCAGCCCCAGCATTTT.

In this sample, this clone turned up a few times. The V and J genes are TRBV5-8 and TRBJ1-2; 11 nucleotides match TRBD1. Trimming took 2 bases from V and 8 from J; bases not matched to a gene: 8. Per the germline V gene, CDR1 is SGHTS and CDR2 is YDEGEE. The length of the CDR3 is 15 residues. CDR3 bases: TGTGCCAGCAGCTTAACGAGGACAGGGGGCAAAGGCTACACCTTC. Translating it yields CASSLTRTGGKGYTF.

The V call is TRBV19, the J call TRBJ1-1; the match to TRBD1 covers 7 bases. The CDR3 is made up of 15 amino acids. V trimming: 4 bases; J trimming: 4 bases; junction bases outside the gene matches: 9. Germline lookup yields CDR1 LNHDA and CDR2 SQIVND (reference sequence). The chain's CDR3 is CASSTPGDRVTEAFF. CDR3 DNA sequence: TGTGCCAGTAGTACCCCCGGTGACAGGGTCACTGAAGCTTTCTTT.

The rearrangement uses TRBV7-2 and TRBJ2-1; 7 bases fit TRBD2. In germline, CDR1 is SGHTA, CDR2 FQGNSA. Trimming cost V 2 bases and J 4 bases; bases outside gene matches: 5. The CDR3 is 15 amino acids. The CDR3 sequence is CASSLLSGDYNEQFF. CDR3 DNA sequence: TGTGCCAGCAGCTTACTGAGCGGGGATTACAATGAGCAGTTCTTC.

For the CDR3, the DNA is TGTGCCAGCAGCTTGCTTCCGGGGCCTCAACGCGAGCAGTACTTC. It is translated as CASSLLPGPQREQYF. This sequence joins TRBV5-4 and TRBJ2-7; D may match TRBD1 or TRBD2 (5 bases each). The CDR3 has 15 residues. Germline V lookup: CDR1 SGHNT, CDR2 YYREEE (reference sequence). Trimming took 1 base from V and 6 from J, leaving 17 bases between them.

This clone was found once. This sequence joins TRBV27 and TRBJ2-3; tentatively, D is TRBD1 or TRBD2 (6 bases each). Germline CDR1 MNHEY, CDR2 SMNVEV (reference sequence). The CDR3 is 13 amino acids. V was shortened by 11 bases and J by 5 bases, with 17 bases between the two germline ends. CDR3 in amino acids: CAAGGRSVDTQYF. The DNA of the CDR3 is TGTGCCGCTGGGGGGCGGTCCGTAGATACGCAGTATTTT.

The chain combines TRBV7-6 with TRBJ2-1, with 10 bases that match TRBD1. Germline loops: CDR1 SGHVS, CDR2 FNYEAQ. V lost 5 bases, J lost 6 bases, and 13 bases stayed unmatched. The CDR3 length is 17 residues. The CDR3 region is CASSPIIRDRGPNEQFF. Here the CDR3 DNA reads TGTGCCAGCAGCCCCATAATCCGGGACAGGGGACCCAATGAGCAGTTCTTC.

The rearrangement links TRBV7-6 to TRBJ1-1; 7 bases fit TRBD1. The CDR3 consists of 15 residues. The J segment lost 0 bases and the V segment lost 4 bases, leaving 5 bases of the junction unmatched. Germline loops: CDR1 SGHVS, CDR2 FNYEAQ. The CDR3, as DNA: TGTGCCAGCAGCTACCGGGACAGCTTGAACACTGAAGCTTTCTTT. Residues: CASSYRDSLNTEAFF.